This is a list of T cell receptor beta chains from one sample in a study of T cells in Graves' hyperthyroidism and ophthalmopathy. From the multiplex PCR reads, TCRdb called clonotypes with MiXCR, one entry per CDR3 protein. The data show about 360,000 distinct CDR3 sequences, roughly an eighth seen once. The sequenced sample was blood. Receptor source: a woman between 18 and 30 years old with Graves' hyperthyroidism. Each CDR3 is given with its conserved first and last residue. The order of the fields is V gene, clone size, J gene, D gene, CDR3 protein, CDR3 DNA. A D gene is named only where the DNA matches it firmly. Not all rows give a size; the values are once, few, many and, for expanded clones, a class.

v_call: TRBV6-1
clone_size: few
j_call: TRBJ2-7
d_call: NA
cdr3_aa: CASSVGQFSYEQYF
cdr3_nt: TGTGCCAGCAGTGTTGGGCAGTTCTCCTACGAGCAGTACTTC

v_call: TRBV28
clone_size: many
j_call: TRBJ2-1
d_call: NA
cdr3_aa: CASTFTTTGTEQFF
cdr3_nt: TGTGCCAGCACTTTTACCACCACCGGGACAGAGCAGTTCTTC

v_call: TRBV2
clone_size: many
j_call: TRBJ2-1
d_call: NA
cdr3_aa: CASQRRNEQFF
cdr3_nt: TGTGCCAGCCAAAGGAGAAATGAGCAGTTCTTC

v_call: TRBV10-3
clone_size: many
j_call: TRBJ1-5
d_call: NA
cdr3_aa: CAIPNEQPQHF
cdr3_nt: TGTGCCATCCCCAATGAGCAGCCCCAGCATTTT

v_call: TRBV25-1
clone_size: NA
j_call: TRBJ2-5
d_call: NA
cdr3_aa: CASRRGKGETQYF
cdr3_nt: TGTGCCAGCAGAAGAGGGAAGGGAGAGACCCAGTACTTC

v_call: TRBV2
clone_size: many
j_call: TRBJ2-2
d_call: NA
cdr3_aa: CASRLGGYAGELFF
cdr3_nt: TGTGCCAGCCGGTTAGGGGGTTACGCCGGGGAGCTGTTTTTT

v_call: TRBV27
clone_size: many
j_call: TRBJ1-5
d_call: NA
cdr3_aa: CASSSQGHQPQHF
cdr3_nt: TGTGCCAGCAGTTCTCAGGGGCATCAGCCCCAGCATTTT

v_call: TRBV2
clone_size: many
j_call: TRBJ2-3
d_call: NA
cdr3_aa: CAGGEVDTQYF
cdr3_nt: TGTGCTGGCGGCGAAGTAGATACGCAGTATTTT

v_call: TRBV19
clone_size: NA
j_call: TRBJ2-1
d_call: TRBD2
cdr3_aa: CAASSQAGGYNEQLF
cdr3_nt: TGTGCCGCATCTAGTCAAGCGGGAGGGTACAATGAGCAGCTCTTC

v_call: TRBV10-3
clone_size: many
j_call: TRBJ1-6
d_call: NA
cdr3_aa: CAISESDGSYNSPLHF
cdr3_nt: TGTGCCATCAGTGAGTCGGACGGGTCCTATAATTCACCCCTCCACTTT

v_call: TRBV6-6
clone_size: many
j_call: TRBJ1-3
d_call: NA
cdr3_aa: CASSYSEGTNTIYF
cdr3_nt: TGTGCCAGCAGTTACTCGGAGGGCACGAACACCATATATTTT

v_call: TRBV4-1
clone_size: many
j_call: TRBJ2-3
d_call: TRBD1
cdr3_aa: CASSQDRGDREATDTQYF
cdr3_nt: TGCGCCAGCAGCCAAGATAGAGGGGACAGGGAGGCCACAGATACGCAGTATTTT

v_call: TRBV7-2
clone_size: many
j_call: TRBJ2-5
d_call: TRBD2
cdr3_aa: CASSPQGGRGQETQYF
cdr3_nt: TGTGCCAGCAGCCCTCAGGGAGGGAGGGGACAAGAGACCCAGTACTTC

v_call: TRBV9
clone_size: few
j_call: TRBJ1-4
d_call: NA
cdr3_aa: CASSVATGNNEKLFF
cdr3_nt: TGTGCCAGCAGCGTTGCTACAGGGAATAATGAAAAACTGTTTTTT

v_call: TRBV6-1
clone_size: few
j_call: TRBJ1-2
d_call: NA
cdr3_aa: CANRKEGRIYGYTF
cdr3_nt: TGTGCCAACCGAAAAGAGGGGCGTATCTATGGCTACACCTTC

v_call: TRBV2
clone_size: many
j_call: TRBJ1-1
d_call: TRBD1
cdr3_aa: CASSEGTGATEAFF
cdr3_nt: TGTGCCAGCAGTGAGGGTACAGGGGCCACTGAAGCTTTCTTT

v_call: TRBV7-3
clone_size: many
j_call: TRBJ2-2
d_call: NA
cdr3_aa: CASSLYWQGTGELFF
cdr3_nt: TGTGCCAGCAGCTTATATTGGCAGGGCACCGGGGAGCTGTTTTTT

v_call: TRBV6-1
clone_size: many
j_call: TRBJ2-2
d_call: NA
cdr3_aa: CASSPWGPDTGELFF
cdr3_nt: TGTGCCAGCAGCCCTTGGGGTCCAGACACCGGGGAGCTGTTTTTT

v_call: TRBV9
clone_size: NA
j_call: TRBJ1-2
d_call: NA
cdr3_aa: CASSVGGGSYGYTF
cdr3_nt: TGTGCCAGCAGCGTAGGGGGGGGCTCCTATGGCTACACCTTC

v_call: TRBV12-3/TRBV12-4
clone_size: NA
j_call: TRBJ1-5
d_call: NA
cdr3_aa: CAGSSDSNQPQHF
cdr3_nt: TGTGCCGGCAGTTCGGACAGTAATCAGCCCCAGCATTTT

v_call: TRBV6-1
clone_size: many
j_call: TRBJ2-1
d_call: TRBD2
cdr3_aa: CASSLAGDNEQFF
cdr3_nt: TGTGCCAGCAGTCTAGCGGGCGACAATGAGCAGTTCTTC

v_call: TRBV20-1
clone_size: many
j_call: TRBJ1-5
d_call: TRBD1
cdr3_aa: CSAKQGSPPDQPQHF
cdr3_nt: TGCAGTGCGAAACAGGGGTCTCCTCCCGATCAGCCCCAGCATTTT

v_call: TRBV4-1
clone_size: many
j_call: TRBJ1-1
d_call: NA
cdr3_aa: CATGEGAEAFF
cdr3_nt: TGCGCCACGGGCGAGGGGGCTGAAGCTTTCTTT

v_call: TRBV6-5
clone_size: many
j_call: TRBJ2-3
d_call: NA
cdr3_aa: CASSYRSPSDTQYF
cdr3_nt: TGTGCCAGCAGTTACAGGTCTCCTAGCGATACGCAGTATTTT